The 21 T cell receptor beta chains in this list originate from one sample, sequenced in a study of identical twins. A single record per CDR3 protein comes from TCRdb applying MiXCR to the 5' RACE reads. The table lists approximately 700,000 distinct CDR3 sequences, about 18% of them singletons. The sample also formed part of further work on T cells expressing NK-cell markers.

The specimen sequenced was PBMCs. The source of these receptors is a woman between 18 and 29 years old in good health.

This clonotype was observed a few times. The V and J genes are TRBV5-1 and TRBJ2-1, with 8 nucleotides matching TRBD2. This CDR3 has 15 amino acids. Germline loops: CDR1 SGHRS, CDR2 YFSETQ. V shed 3 bases, J shed 6 bases, and the junction held 8 bases outside the gene matches. CDR3 loop: CASSSGGARTNEQFF. In DNA, the CDR3 is TGCGCCAGCAGCTCCGGGGGGGCCAGAACCAATGAGCAGTTCTTC.

The table lists this clonotype with a few counts. V and J are TRBV2 and TRBJ2-7, with TRBD2 as a possible D gene (5 bases). V was clipped by 4 bases and J by 2 bases, with 12 bases between them. Germline V gene lookup returns CDR1 SNHLY and CDR2 FYNNEI. This CDR3 is 14 amino acids long. CDR3 protein: CASSGAGTTYEQYF. The CDR3 region has the DNA TGTGCCAGCAGTGGGGCGGGCACCACCTACGAGCAGTACTTC. The full variable domain, rest sourced from reference TRBV2 and TRBJ2-7, is EPEVTQTPSHQVTQMGQEVILRCVPISNHLYFYWYRQILGQKVEFLVSFYNNEISEKSEIFDDQFSVERPDGSNFTLKIRSTKLEDSAMYFCASSGAGTTYEQYFGPGTRLTVT.

This clonotype showed up just a few times. The chain couples TRBV12-3 or TRBV12-4 to TRBJ2-1, with 9 bases aligning to TRBD2. V shed 4 bases and J 2 bases; nucleotides not matched to a gene: 6. The CDR3 is 16 amino acids. CDR3 residues: CASSSNLAGTYNEQFF. DNA for the CDR3: TGTGCCAGCAGTTCAAATCTAGCGGGGACCTACAATGAGCAGTTCTTC.

DNA for the CDR3: TGTGCCAGCAGTTATAGCGGGAGGGCCCGAAATAACGAGCAGTACTTC. Protein product: CASSYSGRARNNEQYF. The rearrangement joins TRBV6-5 to TRBJ2-7; 11 bases agree with TRBD2. There are 16 residues in the CDR3. J gave up 5 bases and V 3 bases, and 9 bases lay outside the gene matches. Germline V CDR1 and CDR2: MNHEY, SVGAGI.

This clonotype was detected once. The chain couples TRBV11-2 to TRBJ2-1; 9 bases match TRBD2. The CDR3 covers 15 residues. Per the germline V gene, CDR1 is SGHAT and CDR2 is FQNNGV. V trimming: 2 bases; J trimming: 7 bases; junction bases outside the gene matches: 6. DNA for the CDR3: TGTGCCAGCAGCTTATTTCGCGGGAGGGGAAATGAGCAGTTCTTC. Amino acids: CASSLFRGRGNEQFF.

This chain connects TRBV15 to TRBJ2-6; D gene ambiguous. This CDR3 comprises 16 residues. Per germline, CDR1 LNHNV and CDR2 YYDKDF (reference sequence). Trimming shortened V by 1 base and J by 4 bases, and 11 bases separated the two germline ends. The CDR3 reads CATSRGGMRGANVLTF. The CDR3 coding sequence is TGTGCCACCAGCAGAGGGGGAATGAGAGGGGCCAACGTCCTGACTTTC.

The chain joins TRBV18 to TRBJ1-2; D gene ambiguous. Trimming cost V 0 bases and J 8 bases, with 10 bases left between them. The CDR3 sequence is 13 residues long. The germline gives CDR1 KGHSH, CDR2 LQKENI. The CDR3 DNA is TGTGCCAGCTCACCACCGCTCGTCGCCGGCTACACCTTC. Its protein product is CASSPPLVAGYTF.

The rearrangement links TRBV6-1 to TRBJ1-4, with 7 bases aligning to TRBD1. CDR3 size: 15 residues. CDR1 is MNHNS and CDR2 is SASEGT in the germline V gene. V gave up 6 bases and J gave up 12 bases; unmatched junction bases: 16. The CDR3 DNA follows: TGTGCCAGCAGCCCGAAACAGGGGACCTCCCTGGAACTGTTTTTT. Translation gives CASSPKQGTSLELFF.

The gene calls are TRBV7-8 and TRBJ2-7; possibly TRBD2 for D (5 bases). The germline gives CDR1 SGHVS, CDR2 FQNEAQ. CDR3 size: 14 residues. Trimming removed 5 bases at V and 6 bases at J, with 17 bases between. Here the CDR3 DNA reads TGTGCCAGCAGCAAAACACGGCGGGCTGGCGAGCAGTACTTC. Its protein is CASSKTRRAGEQYF.

The gene calls are TRBV4-2 and TRBJ2-7; TRBD1 might be the D (6 bases). This CDR3 is 20 amino acids long. Germline loops: CDR1 LGHNA, CDR2 YNFKEQ. Trimming removed 1 base at V and 0 bases at J, with 25 bases between. CDR3 coding DNA: TGTGCCAGCAGCCAAGCCGAACAGGGCTTCGCTTCCTTAACCTCCTACGAGCAGTACTTC. Its translation: CASSQAEQGFASLTSYEQYF.

The chain couples TRBV7-2 to TRBJ1-2; 8 nucleotides agree with TRBD1. Germline trimming cut 1 base from V and 7 bases from J; bases unmatched to any gene: 11. The CDR3 has 16 residues. Germline CDR1 is SGHTA and CDR2 is FQGNSA. CDR3 nucleotides: TGTGCCAGCAGCTTAGACTCCAACAGGGGGGTCCCTGGCTACACCTTC. Its translation: CASSLDSNRGVPGYTF.

This clonotype showed up just a few times. The V call is TRBV6-1, the J call TRBJ2-3; D remains unclear. The germline V gene encodes CDR1 MNHNS and CDR2 SASEGT. Trimming shortened V by 6 bases and J by 4 bases, and 20 bases separated the two germline ends. CDR3 size: 16 residues. The DNA of the CDR3 is TGTGCCAGCAGCCAAGGGCCAGCAGATGGGGCAGATACGCAGTATTTT. It codes for CASSQGPADGADTQYF.

This chain joins TRBV24-1 and TRBJ2-3, with 7 bases identical to TRBD1. From germline, CDR1 is KGHDR and CDR2 SFDVKD. The length of the CDR3 is 15 residues. The J segment lost 2 bases and the V segment lost 4 bases, leaving 5 bases of the junction unmatched. CDR3 DNA: TGTGCCACCAGTGACACGACAGGGCCCACAGATACGCAGTATTTT. Protein product: CATSDTTGPTDTQYF.

This clonotype has a handful of counts. The V and J genes are TRBV5-1 and TRBJ2-3, with 9 bases lining up with TRBD1. V shed 4 bases, J shed 4 bases, and the junction held 4 bases outside the gene matches. Germline-derived CDR1 and CDR2 are SGHRS and YFSETQ. The CDR3 runs to 14 residues. CDR3 protein: CASSAGQGPDTQYF. In nucleotides, the CDR3 is TGCGCCAGCAGCGCCGGACAGGGGCCAGATACGCAGTATTTT.

This clonotype was found a few times. The chain recombines TRBV4-2 with TRBJ2-1; D is ambiguous. Trimming took 0 bases from V and 9 from J, leaving 12 bases between them. Germline CDR1 is LGHNA and CDR2 is YNFKEQ. The CDR3 runs to 14 residues. As DNA, the CDR3 is TGTGCCAGCAGCCAAGAGAATTTAGCTGGTGAGCAGTTCTTC. It yields the protein CASSQENLAGEQFF.

The table lists this clonotype with a few counts. DNA of the CDR3: TGCAGCGTTGAAGATCCGGTCAGCCAAGAGACCCAGTACTTC. Translation gives CSVEDPVSQETQYF. The rearrangement uses TRBV29-1 and TRBJ2-5; no firm D call. This CDR3 spans 14 amino acids. Deletions cut 0 bases from V and 1 base from J, with 9 bases between. Looked up from germline, CDR1 is SQVTM and CDR2 is ANQGSEA.

The chain links TRBV27 to TRBJ1-1; possibly TRBD1 for D (6 bases). Trimming took off 8 bases at V and 2 bases at J, with 21 bases between the two ends. The CDR3 covers 16 residues. CDR1 and CDR2 (germline): MNHEY, SMNVEV (reference sequence). The chain's CDR3 is CASDRTGRLSNTEAFF. CDR3 nucleotides: TGTGCCAGCGACAGGACCGGGCGACTAAGTAACACTGAAGCTTTCTTT.

The V call is TRBV27, the J call TRBJ1-4; D remains ambiguous. Germline CDR1 reads MNHEY; CDR2 reads SMNVEV (reference sequence). V dropped 5 bases and J dropped 5 bases, with 6 bases sitting between them. The CDR3 totals 12 residues. The DNA for the CDR3 is TGTGCCAGCAGTCAACGAAATGAAAAACTGTTTTTT. Translation gives CASSQRNEKLFF.

The gene calls are TRBV24-1 and TRBJ2-1; D perhaps matches TRBD1 (6 bases). The CDR3 sequence is 13 residues long. V was shortened by 4 bases and J by 6 bases, with 9 bases between the two germline ends. Germline loops: CDR1 KGHDR, CDR2 SFDVKD. In nucleotides, the CDR3 is TGTGCCACCAGTGAAACAGGGTTCAATGAGCAGTTCTTC. Amino acid sequence: CATSETGFNEQFF.

This clonotype came up a few times. This chain joins TRBV5-1 and TRBJ2-7, with 8 bases fitting TRBD1. CDR3 length equals 13 residues. Germline assignment: CDR1 SGHRS and CDR2 YFSETQ. With 5 bases clipped from V and 5 bases from J, the junction kept 6 bases outside the gene matches. CDR3 sequence: CASRVTGAHEQYF. The CDR3 coding sequence is TGCGCCAGCAGGGTGACAGGGGCTCACGAGCAGTACTTC.

J is TRBJ2-7 and V is TRBV4-1; 12 bases are shared with TRBD2. The germline V gene has CDR1 MGHRA and CDR2 YSYEKL. V lost 5 bases and J lost 1; bases outside the gene matches: 9. The CDR3 consists of 17 residues. CDR3 sequence (DNA): TGCGCCAGCAGCACAACTAGCGGGGGGCTCCCATCCTACGAGCAGTACTTC. It is translated as CASSTTSGGLPSYEQYF.